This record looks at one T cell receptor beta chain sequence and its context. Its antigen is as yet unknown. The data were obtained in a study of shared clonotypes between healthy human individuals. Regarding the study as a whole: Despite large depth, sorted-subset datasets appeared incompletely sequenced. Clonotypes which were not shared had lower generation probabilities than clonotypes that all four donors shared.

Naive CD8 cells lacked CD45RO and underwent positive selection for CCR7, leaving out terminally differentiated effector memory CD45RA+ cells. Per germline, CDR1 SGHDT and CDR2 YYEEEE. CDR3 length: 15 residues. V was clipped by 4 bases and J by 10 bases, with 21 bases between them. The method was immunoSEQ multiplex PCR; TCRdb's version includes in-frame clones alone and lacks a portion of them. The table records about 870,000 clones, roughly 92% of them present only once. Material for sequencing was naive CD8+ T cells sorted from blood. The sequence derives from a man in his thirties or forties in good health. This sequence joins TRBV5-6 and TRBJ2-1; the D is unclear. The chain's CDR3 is CASSPRIFGPGEQFF. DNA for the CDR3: TGTGCCAGCAGCCCGAGAATTTTCGGACCCGGAGAGCAGTTCTTC. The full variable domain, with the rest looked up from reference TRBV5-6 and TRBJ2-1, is DAGVTQSPTHLIKTRGQQVTLRCSPKSGHDTVSWYQQALGQGPQFIFQYYEEEERQRGNFPDRFSGHQFPNYSSELNVNALLLGDSALYLCASSPRIFGPGEQFFGPGTRLTVL.